A single TCR beta chain is shown here with its context. These data come from a study of T cell changes during pregnancy in multiple sclerosis. Sequencing was performed with immunoSEQ multiplex PCR; in TCRdb, only in-frame clones are kept and a portion is missing. The repertoire consists of roughly 100,000 clones, with 91% occurring once and the leading ten covering around 1.7%. This CDR3 is 15 amino acids long. Germline V gene sequence: CDR1 SEHNR, CDR2 FQNEAQ (reference sequence). The V and J ends lost 4 bases and 6 bases, in that order; junction bases with no gene match: 10. The sequencing here drew on peripheral blood, taken after pregnancy. This receptor was obtained from a female donor in good health, enrolled as a control in a pregnancy study. J is TRBJ2-5 and V is TRBV7-9, with 8 bases fitting TRBD1. Written as DNA, the CDR3 is TGTGCCAGCAGCTCGGACAGGGATGCTGAAAAGACCCAGTACTTC. This gives the protein CASSSDRDAEKTQYF.